This T cell receptor beta chain came from a study of cytomegalovirus exposure and HLA in healthy donors. 13 Jbeta primers and 60 Vbeta primers were used for the PCR. Sequenced by immunoSEQ multiplex PCR; TCRdb stores in-frame clones only, minus some. This sample carries roughly 170,000 clones, around 72% of them seen once, and the ten largest clones take less than 3%. Germline loops: CDR1 SGHAT, CDR2 FQNNGV. Trimming took 6 bases from V and 0 from J, leaving 15 bases between them. CDR3 length: 15 amino acids. The TCR comes from a female donor in good health and CMV-seronegative. The V and J genes are TRBV11-2 and TRBJ2-7; D is undetermined. Sequenced input: PBMCs. The CDR3 loop reads CASSPALRGSYEQYF. Here the CDR3 DNA reads TGTGCCAGCAGTCCCGCACTCCGAGGCTCCTACGAGCAGTACTTC.